This is a list of T cell receptor beta chains from one sample in a study of T cells in Graves' hyperthyroidism and ophthalmopathy. Each CDR3 protein is one row after TCRdb ran MiXCR on the multiplex PCR reads. This table has about 560,000 distinct CDR3 sequences, 16% appearing once. The source material was blood. The receptor source for this set is a woman aged 18 to 35 with Graves' hyperthyroidism. CDR3s include the opening cysteine and the closing phenylalanine or tryptophan. D genes are given only for firm matches. Not all rows give a size; the values are once, few, many and, for expanded clones, a class.

d_call	v_call	clone_size	j_call	cdr3_nt	cdr3_aa
NA	TRBV6-1	many	TRBJ2-3	TGTGCCAGCAGTGAAGGTGCTAGAGATACGCAGTATTTT	CASSEGARDTQYF
NA	TRBV28	NA	TRBJ2-1	TGTGCCAGCAGTTTCGCTTCTGAGCAGTTCTTC	CASSFASEQFF
NA	TRBV5-1	NA	TRBJ2-5	TGCGCCAGCTCACAAACACCCCCTGTGGGGACGCGAGAGACCCAGTACTTC	CASSQTPPVGTRETQYF
TRBD1	TRBV7-2	NA	TRBJ1-4	TGTGCCAGCAGCTCAGGGGGGGCGCCCAATGAAAAACTGTTTTTT	CASSSGGAPNEKLFF
NA	TRBV20-1	many	TRBJ1-5	TGCAGTGCTAGCTCGAGGGTACAGCCCCAGCATTTT	CSASSRVQPQHF
NA	TRBV19	few	TRBJ2-5	TGTGCCAGTAGCCCGGGACGGCAATACCAAGAGACCCAGTACTTC	CASSPGRQYQETQYF
TRBD2	TRBV2	many	TRBJ2-2	TGTGCCAGCAGGGCTAGCGGGGGGACCGGGGAGCTGTTTTTT	CASRASGGTGELFF
NA	TRBV9	NA	TRBJ1-1	TGTGCCAGCAGCCTAAGAGGGGTGGGCACTGAAGCTTTCTTT	CASSLRGVGTEAFF
NA	TRBV20-1	many	TRBJ1-5	TGCAGTGCTAGGGCATGGAATCAGCCCCAGCATTTT	CSARAWNQPQHF
NA	TRBV11-2	many	TRBJ2-1	TGTGCCAGCAGCCCTTCGGCGGGTCGAGGAGAGCGTGAGCAGTTCTTC	CASSPSAGRGEREQFF